The sequence of this T cell receptor (beta chain) was determined in a study of cytomegalovirus exposure and HLA in healthy donors. Whole-study results and caveats: Researchers reported that a few CMV-associated chains were confirmed in vitro as CMV antigen-specific.

Produced via immunoSEQ multiplex PCR; TCRdb's table is partial and in-frame only. Of around 140,000 clones listed, roughly 93% are singletons. Trimming took 1 base from V and 7 from J; bases not matched to a gene: 9. Looked up from germline, CDR1 is MGHDK and CDR2 is SYGVNS. The CDR3 is 16 residues long. Notes on this clone: Antigen unknown.

Material: PBMCs. The source of this sequence is a man between 18 and 35 years old in good health and CMV-seropositive. The chain recombines TRBV25-1 with TRBJ1-1; 10 bases are a match to TRBD1. This chain's CDR3 is CASSESGDRGLFEAFF. The CDR3 DNA reads TGTGCCAGCAGTGAATCAGGCGACAGGGGGCTTTTTGAAGCTTTCTTT.